This T cell receptor beta chain was documented in a study of metastatic and nonmetastatic thyroid tumors. None of the patients had undergone any treatment ahead of thyroid surgery. V shed 3 bases and J shed 2 bases, with 10 bases lying between them. From germline, CDR1 is DFQATT and CDR2 SNEGSKA (reference sequence). The CDR3 consists of 13 residues. Authors' processing steps: Clinicopathological groups supplied CDR3 differences that were used to build a distant-metastasis classifier for papillary thyroid cancer. TCRdb re-called clones from the PCR reads using MiXCR. None of the V and J calls come from the authors' own analysis; TCRdb made them. The table shows about 33,000 clones, with approximately 15% occurring only once.

The specimen was blood. The receptor was isolated from a female donor with papillary thyroid cancer or a benign thyroid nodule (not recorded which). Some clones in this sample may be carry-over from other donors' samples. The gene calls are TRBV20-1 and TRBJ1-2; no clear D gene. The CDR3 spells CSASTVENYGYTF. The CDR3 coding sequence is TGCAGTGCTAGTACGGTGGAGAACTATGGCTACACCTTC.